These T cell receptor beta chains were read from a single sample in a study of T cell responses to AZD1222 COVID-19 vaccine. Data came from immunoSEQ multiplex PCR; TCRdb stores just in-frame clones and leaves some out. Seen here are over 50,000 clones, 65% to 85% observed once, and the top ten hold over 20%. Sequences were derived from peripheral blood, sampled 28 days after the second AZD1222 dose. The receptor source for this set is an adult who received the AZD1222 COVID-19 vaccine. Both conserved end residues are part of each CDR3. The order of the fields is clone size, D gene, V gene, J gene, CDR3 protein, CDR3 DNA. D genes are given only for firm matches. Not every row has a clone size; where given, it reads once, few, many or a size class.

-	TRBD1	TRBV7-2	TRBJ1-3	CASRTGGQDTIYF	TGTGCCAGCAGGACAGGGGGCCAGGACACCATATATTTT
-	-	TRBV27	TRBJ1-1	CATRRGGPSNTEAFF	TGTGCCACTCGAAGAGGAGGCCCTTCTAACACTGAAGCTTTCTTT
-	TRBD2	TRBV11-2	TRBJ2-1	CASSLTSGSPNEQFF	TGTGCCAGCAGCTTGACTAGCGGGAGCCCTAATGAGCAGTTCTTC
-	TRBD1	TRBV30	TRBJ1-2	CAWKPTGTTNYGYTF	TGTGCCTGGAAACCGACAGGGACCACTAACTATGGCTACACCTTC
-	TRBD2	TRBV5-1	TRBJ2-3	CASSLEASGAWGTQYF	TGCGCCAGCAGCTTGGAAGCTAGCGGGGCATGGGGAACGCAGTATTTT
few	-	TRBV20-1	TRBJ2-6	CSASGDSGANVLTF	TGCAGTGCAAGTGGGGACTCTGGGGCCAACGTCCTGACTTTC
-	-	TRBV4-3	TRBJ1-4	CASSQGEQGVNEKLFF	TGCGCCAGCAGCCAGGGGGAACAGGGTGTTAATGAAAAACTGTTTTTT
-	-	TRBV25-1	TRBJ2-1	CASSEVGSLVNEQFF	TGTGCCAGCAGTGAGGTCGGGAGTCTGGTCAATGAGCAGTTCTTC
-	-	TRBV28	TRBJ1-6	CASKDGQGNNSPLHF	TGTGCCAGCAAAGACGGGCAGGGCAATAATTCACCCCTCCACTTT
-	-	TRBV7-9	TRBJ2-3	CASSLAATTDTQYF	TGTGCCAGCAGCTTAGCCGCAACCACAGATACGCAGTATTTT
-	TRBD1	TRBV24-1	TRBJ2-5	CATSDLTGGRETQYF	TGTGCCACCAGTGATTTGACAGGGGGCAGGGAGACCCAGTACTTC
-	TRBD2	TRBV5-4	TRBJ2-1	CASSSGSGAANEQFF	TGTGCCAGCAGCTCGGGCAGCGGGGCCGCCAATGAGCAGTTCTTC
-	-	TRBV6-5	TRBJ1-2	CASSYSGSDYTF	TGTGCCAGCAGTTACTCGGGGTCTGACTACACCTTC
-	-	TRBV7-3	TRBJ2-2	CASSLLGIGELFF	TGTGCCAGCAGCCTACTGGGCATCGGGGAGCTGTTTTTT
-	TRBD1	TRBV10-3	TRBJ1-1	CAISGTTGGTEAFF	TGTGCCATCAGTGGGACGACAGGGGGCACTGAAGCTTTCTTT
-	TRBD2	TRBV19	TRBJ2-2	CASSIPHGLAGGTGELFF	TGTGCCAGTAGTATCCCGCATGGACTAGCGGGAGGGACCGGGGAGCTGTTTTTT
-	-	TRBV5-1	TRBJ1-2	CASSFSGGYGYTF	TGCGCCAGCAGCTTCTCGGGGGGCTATGGCTACACCTTC
-	-	TRBV3-1/TRBV3-2	TRBJ2-1	CASRRDTTKFF	TGTGCCAGCAGAAGAGACACTACGAAGTTCTTC
-	TRBD2	TRBV19	TRBJ2-4	CASSISSGNPGIQYF	TGTGCCAGTAGTATATCTAGCGGGAACCCGGGCATTCAGTACTTC
once	TRBD2	TRBV11-1	TRBJ2-1	CASSLIGRDNEQFF	TGTGCCAGCAGCTTAATTGGGAGGGACAATGAGCAGTTCTTC
-	-	TRBV30	TRBJ1-1	CAWMWGASEAFF	TGTGCCTGGATGTGGGGGGCCTCTGAAGCTTTCTTT
-	-	TRBV10-3	TRBJ2-1	CAISESFTGVSNEQFF	TGTGCCATCAGTGAGTCGTTCACGGGAGTGAGCAATGAGCAGTTCTTC
-	-	TRBV7-2	TRBJ2-2	CATEKGGGPDTGELFF	TGTGCCACCGAGAAGGGGGGAGGGCCGGACACCGGGGAGCTGTTTTTT
-	TRBD1	TRBV19	TRBJ1-1	CASRRTGNTEAFF	TGTGCCAGTAGACGGACAGGGAACACTGAAGCTTTCTTT
-	-	TRBV10-3	TRBJ2-3	CAISDPGQGGTDTQYF	TGTGCCATCAGTGACCCGGGGCAGGGGGGAACAGATACGCAGTATTTT
-	-	TRBV28	TRBJ1-6	CASSTPGSSYNSPLHF	TGTGCCAGCAGTACTCCAGGGAGCTCCTATAATTCACCCCTCCACTTT
once	-	TRBV30	TRBJ1-2	CAWSKDSSYGYTF	TGTGCCTGGAGTAAGGACAGCAGCTATGGCTACACCTTC
-	-	TRBV5-4	TRBJ2-6	CASSLAAVSSGANVLTF	TGTGCCAGCAGCTTGGCGGCGGTAAGCTCTGGGGCCAACGTCCTGACTTTC
-	TRBD1	TRBV5-1	TRBJ1-3	CASTLTGVGGNTIYF	TGCGCCAGCACCCTTACAGGGGTAGGTGGAAACACCATATATTTT
-	-	TRBV9	TRBJ2-6	CASSVGPSGANVLTF	TGTGCCAGCAGCGTAGGACCCTCTGGGGCCAACGTCCTGACTTTC
-	TRBD1	TRBV6-2/TRBV6-3	TRBJ1-2	CASSTTGGTYNYGYTF	TGTGCCAGCAGTACGACAGGGGGCACCTATAACTATGGCTACACCTTC
-	-	TRBV19	TRBJ2-2	CASSNQGWAGELFF	TGTGCCAGTAGCAACCAGGGGTGGGCCGGGGAGCTGTTTTTT
-	-	TRBV5-1	TRBJ2-2	CASSETGRGIDGELFF	TGCGCCAGCAGCGAGACCGGAAGAGGGATTGACGGGGAGCTGTTTTTT
-	TRBD2	TRBV6-4	TRBJ2-1	CASSHRAGAENEQFF	TGTGCCAGCAGCCATCGAGCGGGAGCGGAAAATGAGCAGTTCTTC
few	TRBD1	TRBV6-2/TRBV6-3	TRBJ1-6	CASNPGQAKNSPLHF	TGTGCCAGCAACCCCGGACAGGCGAAAAATTCACCCCTCCACTTT
-	-	TRBV7-9	TRBJ2-2	CASSSGLWSTGELFF	TGTGCCAGCAGCTCGGGGCTATGGAGCACCGGGGAGCTGTTTTTT
-	-	TRBV21-1	TRBJ2-4	CASSNGIFPTKNIQYF	TGTGCCAGCAGCAACGGCATATTCCCTACCAAAAACATTCAGTACTTC
-	-	TRBV21-1	TRBJ2-5	CASSPPGRLSETQYF	TGTGCCAGCAGTCCTCCGGGTAGACTATCCGAGACCCAGTACTTC
-	-	TRBV6-2/TRBV6-3	TRBJ2-5	CASSYGETQYF	TGTGCCAGCAGTTACGGTGAGACCCAGTACTTC
-	-	TRBV24-1	TRBJ2-1	CATGPGRSSYNEQFF	TGTGCCACCGGACCGGGACGGAGCTCCTACAATGAGCAGTTCTTC
few	-	TRBV21-1	TRBJ2-7	CASSKVRTSGNFSLYEQYF	TGTGCCAGCAGCAAAGTAAGGACTAGCGGAAATTTTTCCCTCTACGAGCAGTACTTC
-	-	TRBV4-2	TRBJ1-4	CASSQDYRGSEKLFF	TGTGCCAGCAGCCAAGATTACCGGGGGAGTGAAAAACTGTTTTTT
-	-	TRBV4-3	TRBJ2-1	CASSPTSSYNEQFF	TGCGCCAGCAGCCCAACTAGCAGTTACAATGAGCAGTTCTTC
once	-	TRBV4-1	TRBJ1-3	CASRSTGGVDTIYF	TGCGCCAGCAGGTCAACCGGGGGGGTAGACACCATATATTTT
-	-	TRBV24-1	TRBJ2-1	CATSSTGSNEQFF	TGTGCCACCAGTTCAACAGGGTCCAATGAGCAGTTCTTC
-	TRBD2	TRBV4-2	TRBJ2-5	CASSREASGSWETQYF	TGTGCCAGCAGCCGGGAGGCTAGCGGGAGCTGGGAGACCCAGTACTTC
-	-	TRBV14	TRBJ1-5	CASRDCGDSNQPQHF	TGTGCCAGCAGGGACTGCGGCGATAGCAATCAGCCCCAGCATTTT
-	TRBD1	TRBV5-1	TRBJ2-2	CASSRGQGAGTGELFF	TGCGCCAGCAGCAGAGGACAGGGGGCGGGAACCGGGGAGCTGTTTTTT
-	TRBD2	TRBV19	TRBJ2-3	CASSTRGTSGSPLEGQYF	TGTGCCAGTAGTACCCGCGGGACTAGCGGGAGTCCCCTGGAGGGGCAGTATTTT
-	TRBD1	TRBV28	TRBJ1-1	CASSPLVGQGEAFF	TGTGCCAGCAGTCCTCTCGTAGGACAGGGTGAAGCTTTCTTT
-	-	TRBV28	TRBJ2-7	CASSLGGATYEQYF	TGTGCCAGCAGTTTAGGAGGGGCTACCTACGAGCAGTACTTC
-	TRBD1	TRBV27	TRBJ1-6	CASSLSDRESSPLHF	TGTGCCAGCAGTTTATCGGACAGGGAAAGTTCACCCCTCCACTTT
-	TRBD1	TRBV5-1	TRBJ2-7	CASSLGDRNYEQYF	TGCGCCAGCAGCTTGGGGGACAGAAACTACGAGCAGTACTTC
-	-	TRBV19	TRBJ2-1	CASRTAYNEQFF	TGTGCCAGTAGGACTGCGTACAATGAGCAGTTCTTC
-	TRBD1	TRBV30	TRBJ2-7	CAWDRGTYEQYF	TGTGCCTGGGACAGGGGCACCTACGAGCAGTACTTC
-	-	TRBV19	TRBJ1-1	CASDSYGEAFF	TGTGCCAGTGACTCCTATGGTGAAGCTTTCTTT
-	-	TRBV19	TRBJ1-2	CASGESGGNYGYTF	TGTGCCAGTGGAGAAAGTGGCGGCAACTATGGCTACACCTTC
-	TRBD1	TRBV5-4	TRBJ1-1	CASSWPTGVNTEAFF	TGTGCCAGCAGTTGGCCGACAGGGGTGAACACTGAAGCTTTCTTT